This TCR beta chain was captured by sequencing in a study of blood T cell repertoires in COVID-19. Study information: There were acute and convalescent COVID-19 samples, and they came from the United States, Italy and Spain.

Assignments of participants to cohorts depended upon their own reported clinical history. Under the authors' procedure: Reference gene primer amplification gave nucleated cell count estimates. Using immunoSEQ multiplex PCR, the repertoire was profiled, and TCRdb retains in-frame clones only, with some absent. Clonal size and the V and J genes are those of that table, whereas D and trimming came from the DNA. The table records over 200,000 clones, 84% of them present only once. Trimming removed 7 bases from V and 8 bases from J; junction bases left unmatched: 7. The CDR3 sequence is 14 residues long. Looked up from germline, CDR1 is MNHEY and CDR2 is SVGAGI.

The rearrangement joins TRBV6-5 to TRBJ1-4, with 10 bases matching TRBD1. Sequenced input: PBMCs or T cells enriched from blood (not recorded which). The TCR comes from a man in his sixties who had recovered from COVID-19. The CDR3 loop is CASKTGTGVEKLFF. The CDR3 DNA sequence: TGTGCCAGCAAGACCGGGACAGGGGTGGAAAAACTGTTTTTT.